These 24 T cell receptor beta chains were all obtained from the same sample, sequenced in a study of CD4 T cell repertoires in COVID-19. These TCRs are of unknown antigen specificity. Only in-frame clones appear in the TCRdb table, and some are missing; sequencing was by immunoSEQ multiplex PCR. The sample records a few hundred clones, about 22% being singletons. The sample here was memory CD4+ T cells, cultured in vitro, taken after recovery from COVID-19. These receptors all stem from a human donor who had COVID-19.

This clone counts as medium-sized. The V gene is TRBV5-1, the J gene TRBJ2-7, with 7 bases aligning to TRBD1. The CDR3 covers 15 residues. V shed 0 bases, J shed 5 bases, and the junction held 8 bases outside the gene matches. In germline, CDR1 is SGHRS, CDR2 YFSETQ. The CDR3 loop reads CASSLALAGGDEQYF. For the CDR3, the DNA is TGCGCCAGCAGCTTGGCCTTGGCAGGGGGTGACGAGCAGTACTTC. Filled out from reference TRBV5-1 and TRBJ2-7, the complete variable domain reads KAGVTQTPRYLIKTRGQQVTLSCSPISGHRSVSWYQQTPGQGLQFLFEYFSETQRNKGNFPGRFSGRQFSNSRSEMNVSTLELGDSALYLCASSLALAGGDEQYFGPGTRLTVT.

A remark on this clone: This likely came from a read error, as a far larger clone is one base away. V usage is TRBV9 and J usage is TRBJ2-2; 8 nucleotides agree with TRBD2. Germline trimming cut 8 bases from V and 6 bases from J; bases unmatched to any gene: 9. This CDR3 region has 14 residues. Germline values: CDR1 SGDLS, CDR2 YYNGEE. Written as DNA, the CDR3 is TGTGCCAGTCACCGGGGGGGCGTCGCCGGGGAGCTGTTTTTT. Its translation: CASHRGGVAGELFF.

By share, this clone counts as medium-sized (0.01 to 0.1%). V gene TRBV13 combines with J gene TRBJ2-7, with TRBD1 as a possible D gene (5 bases). The V and J ends lost 5 bases and 3 bases respectively, with 14 bases between them. Germline V gene data show CDR1 as PRHDT and CDR2 as FYEKMQ (reference sequence). The CDR3 has 14 amino acids. The CDR3 nucleotides read TGTGCCAGCAGCCCGCGGCCAGGGCTCTACGAGCAGTACTTC. Translation: CASSPRPGLYEQYF.

The chain carries TRBV7-8 and TRBJ2-3; a possible D gene is TRBD2 (6 bases). CDR1 and CDR2 (germline): SGHVS, FQNEAQ. This CDR3 has 15 amino acids. Trimming left V 1 base short and J 2 bases short, with 10 bases between. Here the CDR3 reads CASSLVGGPTDTQYF. In DNA form, the CDR3 reads TGTGCCAGCAGCTTAGTGGGGGGACCCACAGATACGCAGTATTTT.

In its sample, this clone ranks as medium-sized. The CDR3 DNA reads as TGTGCCAGCAGCTTAATGAACACTGAAGCTTTCTTT. Its translation: CASSLMNTEAFF. The rearrangement uses TRBV11-2 and TRBJ1-1; no reliable D call. This CDR3 is built from 12 residues. V was pared by 2 bases and J by 0 bases, with 1 base between. CDR1 is SGHAT, CDR2 FQNNGV, per germline.

This clone was detected a few times. The rearrangement links TRBV5-6 to TRBJ2-3, with TRBD2 identical over 7 bases. This CDR3 contains 16 residues. V lost 0 bases, J lost 2 bases, and 6 bases stayed unmatched. CDR1 and CDR2 from the germline V gene are SGHDT and YYEEEE. Written as DNA, the CDR3 is TGTGCCAGCAGCTTGGGTGGGCGGGGGTACACAGATACGCAGTATTTT. Translation: CASSLGGRGYTDTQYF.

The chain carries TRBV6-5 and TRBJ1-1; tentatively, D is TRBD1 (5 bases). V lost 4 bases, J lost 8 bases, and 8 bases lay in between. The CDR3 sequence is 11 residues long. Looked up from germline, CDR1 is MNHEY and CDR2 is SVGAGI. This CDR3 reads CASSLGREAFF. Written as DNA, the CDR3 is TGTGCCAGCAGTTTGGGGCGGGAAGCTTTCTTT.

The chain carries TRBV21-1 and TRBJ2-7; the table's D gene call, TRBD1, was not cross checked with the DNA. TRBV21-1 is given as a pseudogene. The CDR3 is made up of 15 amino acids. This CDR3 reads CASSPGALLSYEQYF. In nucleotides, the CDR3 is TGTGCCAGCAGCCCAGGGGCCCTTTTATCCTACGAGCAGTACTTC.

The sample holds a few counts of this clone. CDR3 nucleotides: TGTGCCAGCAGCCAAGACAGGGCCCCCTATGGCTACACCTTC. Residues: CASSQDRAPYGYTF. The chain couples TRBV6-5 to TRBJ1-2, with 7 bases fitting TRBD1. V trimming: 6 bases; J trimming: 4 bases; junction bases outside the gene matches: 8. This CDR3 spans 14 amino acids. Germline CDR1 and CDR2: MNHEY and SVGAGI.

This clone is large. The chain recombines TRBV7-9 with TRBJ1-2; possible D gene TRBD1, 6 bases. CDR3 size: 15 residues. Germline V gene sequence: CDR1 SEHNR, CDR2 FQNEAQ (reference sequence). Deletions cut 5 bases from V and 0 bases from J, with 13 bases between. The CDR3 coding sequence is TGTGCCAGCAGCGTCCGGGACACACCTAACTATGGCTACACCTTC. This encodes CASSVRDTPNYGYTF.

Within the sample, this clone is medium-sized. The chain has TRBV12-3 or TRBV12-4 and TRBJ2-7; 12 positions agree with TRBD2. The junction had 2 bases not matched to a gene; V was cut back by 5 bases and J by 6 bases. The CDR3 totals 13 residues. CDR3 coding DNA: TGTGCCAGCAGTCCACTAGCGGGAGGCGAGCAGTACTTC. Its protein product is CASSPLAGGEQYF.

CDR3 nucleotide sequence: TGTGCCAGCAGGCGAGGGACAGATAATTCACCCCTCCACTTT. Translating gives CASRRGTDNSPLHF. The genes are TRBV11-2 and TRBJ1-6, with 7 bases that match TRBD1. The CDR3 has 14 amino acids. CDR1 and CDR2 from the germline V gene are SGHAT and FQNNGV. J gave up 5 bases and V 6 bases, and 4 bases lay outside the gene matches.

This clone is categorized as large. This chain connects TRBV5-1 to TRBJ1-3; a weak D match, TRBD1 (5 bases). The CDR3 sequence is 15 residues long. Germline V CDR1 and CDR2: SGHRS, YFSETQ. The V and J ends lost 0 bases and 1 base respectively, with 8 bases between them. This CDR3 is CASSLAGGSGNTIYF. The CDR3 DNA follows: TGCGCCAGCAGCTTGGCCGGGGGATCTGGAAACACCATATATTTT.

This clone is large. The V and J genes are TRBV6-2 or TRBV6-3 and TRBJ2-5; D might be TRBD2 (6 bases). V lost 2 bases to trimming and J lost 3 bases, with 10 bases between them. The CDR3 totals 14 residues. Germline loops: CDR1 MNHEY, CDR2 SVGEGT. The CDR3 sequence: CASSYPSGEETQYF. The CDR3, as DNA: TGTGCCAGCAGTTACCCTTCGGGGGAAGAGACCCAGTACTTC.

V and J are TRBV4-2 and TRBJ2-5; 7 bases map to TRBD2. The CDR3 is made up of 17 amino acids. V lost 0 bases, J lost 0 bases, and 7 bases stayed unmatched. CDR1 LGHNA and CDR2 YNFKEQ come from the germline V gene. CDR3 amino acids: CASSQDVMRGNQETQYF. CDR3 DNA: TGTGCCAGCAGCCAAGACGTAATGCGGGGGAACCAAGAGACCCAGTACTTC.

V usage is TRBV24-1 and J usage is TRBJ1-4; D gene uncertain. Germline loops: CDR1 KGHDR, CDR2 SFDVKD. V lost 5 bases to trimming and J lost 5 bases, with 11 bases between them. The CDR3 totals 14 residues. CDR3 protein: CATSAADGNEKLFF. CDR3 nucleotides: TGTGCCACCAGTGCCGCCGATGGGAATGAAAAACTGTTTTTT.

In this sample, this clone turned up a few times. The CDR3 DNA follows: TGTGCCAGCAGCTTAAGGGAGGTGGGCTATGGCTACACCTTC. It is translated as CASSLREVGYGYTF. The genes are TRBV7-9 and TRBJ1-2; D uncertain. In germline, CDR1 is SEHNR, CDR2 FQNEAQ (reference sequence). CDR3 length equals 14 residues. Trimming took off 2 bases at V and 4 bases at J, with 11 bases between the two ends.

In this sample, this clone is medium-sized. CDR3 sequence (DNA): TGTGCCAGCTCTGAGCTCTCGGGGGGCGAGCAGTACTTC. Amino acids: CASSELSGGEQYF. The chain couples TRBV11-3 to TRBJ2-7; 7 nucleotides line up with TRBD2. V gave up 8 bases and J gave up 6 bases; unmatched junction bases: 10. Germline V gives CDR1 SGHNT, CDR2 YENEEA. The CDR3 is 13 amino acids.

The chain links TRBV11-2 to TRBJ2-4; unclear D gene. This CDR3 spans 13 amino acids. The V and J ends lost 4 bases and 1 base respectively, with 5 bases between them. Germline CDR1 and CDR2: SGHAT and FQNNGV. For the CDR3, the DNA is TGTGCCAGCAGCTCCGGGGCCAAAAACATTCAGTACTTC. Its translation: CASSSGAKNIQYF.

This clone is labeled medium-sized (0.01 to 0.1%). The genes are TRBV11-2 and TRBJ1-2; 7 positions agree with TRBD1. V dropped 2 bases and J dropped 2; count of bases not matched to a gene: 2. The CDR3 spans 14 residues. Germline CDR1 is SGHAT and CDR2 is FQNNGV. The CDR3 coding sequence is TGTGCCAGCAGCTTAAAAGGGGGCAACTATGGCTACACCTTC. This codes for CASSLKGGNYGYTF.

The chain couples TRBV10-3 to TRBJ1-2, with 7 positions matching TRBD1. CDR3 length: 13 amino acids. CDR1 ENHRY and CDR2 SYGVKD come from the germline V gene. Losses at the gene ends were 7 bases for V and 0 bases for J; bases not matched to a gene: 2. CDR3 protein: CAINTGANYGYTF. CDR3 DNA sequence: TGTGCCATCAACACAGGGGCTAACTATGGCTACACCTTC.

The chain uses TRBV19 and TRBJ2-6; no definite D call. Germline loops: CDR1 LNHDA, CDR2 SQIVND (reference sequence). Trimming took off 5 bases at V and 5 bases at J, with 19 bases between the two ends. The CDR3 contains 17 residues. The CDR3 loop reads CASSLYQTQSRANVLTF. As DNA, the CDR3 is TGTGCCAGTAGTCTCTATCAGACACAAAGTCGGGCCAACGTCCTGACTTTC.

The V gene is TRBV7-2, the J gene TRBJ2-4; D not certain. Germline lookup yields CDR1 SGHTA and CDR2 FQGNSA. Trimming shortened V by 3 bases and J by 0 bases, and 3 bases separated the two germline ends. CDR3 length: 13 amino acids. CDR3: CASSFEAKNIQYF. In DNA form, the CDR3 reads TGTGCCAGCAGCTTCGAAGCCAAAAACATTCAGTACTTC.

By its share, this clone is medium-sized. The genes are TRBV15 and TRBJ2-1, with D possibly TRBD2 on 6 matching bases. This CDR3 is built from 15 residues. Germline loops: CDR1 LNHNV, CDR2 YYDKDF (reference sequence). The V gene lost 9 bases and the J gene lost 0 bases, with 15 bases spanning the gap. As DNA, the CDR3 is TGTGCCACTTCACTACGCGGGGACTCCTACAATGAGCAGTTCTTC. This translates into CATSLRGDSYNEQFF.